This T cell receptor beta chain came from a study of blood T cell repertoires in COVID-19. This CDR3 region has 14 residues. The V gene's germline CDR1 is MDHEN and CDR2 SYDVKM. J gave up 2 bases and V 8 bases, and 9 bases lay outside the gene matches. The study drew participants aged roughly 18 to 95 years from about two dozen US areas. Participants were placed into cohorts based on the clinical history they reported. Clones were read by immunoSEQ multiplex PCR, and TCRdb kept only the in-frame ones, dropping some. The sample has around 220,000 clones; 88% are singletons. The chain carries TRBV28 and TRBJ2-7; 7 positions match TRBD2. Input material: PBMCs or T cells enriched from blood (not recorded which). The clonotype originates from a woman aged 50 to 65 with acute COVID-19. CDR3 sequence (DNA): TGTGCCAGCCGGGGAGGACTAGTGCCCTACGAGCAGTACTTC. Translation gives CASRGGLVPYEQYF.